This TCR beta chain is drawn from a study of T cells of healthy individuals. From the 5' RACE reads, TCRdb called clonotypes with MiXCR, one entry per CDR3 protein. The table shows about 82,000 distinct CDR3 sequences, with about 5% occurring only once. The CDR3 runs to 12 residues. Germline loops: CDR1 DFQATT, CDR2 SNEGSKA (reference sequence). Trimming removed 3 bases from V and 6 bases from J, with 12 bases in between. This sequence was found in a female donor in good health. The chain joins TRBV20-1 to TRBJ2-7; the D gene is possibly TRBD1 (6 bases). The CDR3 DNA sequence: TGCAGTGCTAGGAGGGGGTCCGGCGAGCAGTACTTC. As protein: CSARRGSGEQYF.